The next 12 T cell receptor beta chains were all read from a single sample in a study of CD8+CD57+ T cells in acquired aplastic anemia. Genomic DNA acted as the template from which TCR beta VDJ combination and CDR3 sequence profiling were carried out. From the reads, TCRdb called clonotypes with MiXCR, one entry per CDR3 protein. This table has hundreds of thousands of distinct CDR3 sequences, around 72% appearing once. Sequencing input: sorted CD4+, CD8+, or CD8+CD57+ T cells (not recorded which) from PBMCs. The receptors were gathered from a human donor in good health, serving as a control.

V and J are TRBV20-1 and TRBJ2-3; D is undetermined. Trimming shortened V by 7 bases and J by 6 bases, and 11 bases separated the two germline ends. The CDR3 consists of 11 residues. Germline V gives CDR1 DFQATT, CDR2 SNEGSKA (reference sequence). The CDR3 sequence is CSGFTADTQYF. The CDR3 DNA reads as TGCAGTGGATTCACCGCCGATACGCAGTATTTT.

The V gene is TRBV5-4, the J gene TRBJ1-1, with D hard to call. The CDR3 contains 14 residues. Germline V lookup: CDR1 SGHNT, CDR2 YYREEE (reference sequence). Trimming removed 3 bases at V and 5 bases at J, with 14 bases between. Here the CDR3 DNA reads TGTGCCAGCAGCTCCATGACCCCGTATACTGAAGCTTTCTTT. Amino acid sequence: CASSSMTPYTEAFF.

The chain combines TRBV20-1 with TRBJ2-5; D might be TRBD1 or TRBD2, each matching 5 bases. Per the germline V gene, CDR1 is DFQATT and CDR2 is SNEGSKA (reference sequence). The CDR3 extends over 13 amino acids. With 3 bases removed from V and 9 bases from J, the gap between germline ends came to 17 bases. The CDR3 reads CSARVVQGEAQYF. The CDR3 DNA follows: TGCAGTGCTAGGGTTGTGCAGGGAGAAGCCCAGTACTTC.

In this sample, this clonotype turned up many times. The chain joins TRBV6-6 to TRBJ1-1; 7 nucleotides match TRBD1. Germline V gene sequence: CDR1 MNHNY, CDR2 SVGAGI (reference sequence). The CDR3 loop spans 15 amino acids. J lost 1 base, V lost 5 bases, and 7 bases had no gene match. The CDR3 reads CASSIRTGWNTEAFF. The CDR3 bases are TGTGCCAGCAGTATTCGGACAGGCTGGAACACTGAAGCTTTCTTT.

This clonotype appeared a few times. The junction shows a germline mismatch at one end, possibly a read error. DNA of the CDR3: TGTGCCAGCAGCTTCCAGTACGAGCAGTACTTC. The encoded protein is CASSFQYEQYF. The chain combines TRBV10-1 with TRBJ2-7, with D unclear. In germline, CDR1 is WNHNN, CDR2 SYGVQD (reference sequence). The CDR3 loop spans 11 amino acids.

On this clonotype itself: Mismatch with germline at one junction end may stem from a read error. The V gene is TRBV10-1, the J gene TRBJ2-3; D not resolved. The J call is in doubt because the DNA end fits TRBJ2-7 better. Germline lookup yields CDR1 WNHNN and CDR2 SYGVQD (reference sequence). This CDR3 has 14 amino acids. CDR3 sequence (DNA): TGTGCCAGCAGCTTGGGCGTCAGCTCCTGCACGCAGTACTTC. Translated: CASSLGVSSCTQYF.

The V gene is TRBV20-1, the J gene TRBJ1-1, with D unclear. The germline V and J ends were trimmed by 6 bases and 1 base, with 12 bases remaining between them. CDR1 is DFQATT, CDR2 SNEGSKA, per germline (reference sequence). This CDR3 contains 13 residues. DNA of the CDR3: TGCAGTGCCGAAAAGACGGCGAACACTGAAGCTTTCTTT. It translates to CSAEKTANTEAFF.

Notes on this clonotype: Compared with germline, one end of the junction differs, possibly owing to a read error. The chain uses TRBV19 and TRBJ1-5; tentative D call: TRBD1 (6 bases). Germline CDR1 and CDR2: LNHDA and SQIVND (reference sequence). The CDR3 loop spans 15 amino acids. This CDR3 reads CASSVRPSRTEPQHF. CDR3 in DNA: TGTGCCAGTAGTGTAAGACCGTCTCGGACAGAGCCCCAGCACTTT.

The table lists this clonotype with a count of one. The conserved phenylalanine or tryptophan normally closing the CDR3 is absent here, so this likely arose from a read error. Because the CDR3's place on the DNA is in doubt, the DNA is left out and the CDR3 is given as listed by TCRdb. The chain recombines TRBV7-3 with TRBJ2-7. Germline-derived CDR1 and CDR2 are SGHTA and FQGTGA. Both ends counted, the CDR3 spans 13 residues. This chain's CDR3 is CASSLIGSRTLKL.

At least ten counts were recorded for this clonotype. The J gene is TRBJ2-5, the V gene TRBV29-1; 9 bases agree with TRBD1. Losses at the gene ends were 3 bases for V and 2 bases for J; bases not matched to a gene: 7. CDR3 size: 15 residues. Germline-derived CDR1 and CDR2 are SQVTM and ANQGSEA. The CDR3 loop is CSVETDRGVQETQYF. Here the CDR3 DNA reads TGCAGCGTTGAGACGGACAGGGGAGTTCAAGAGACCCAGTACTTC.

The chain couples TRBV12-3 or TRBV12-4 to TRBJ2-6; 8 bases are shared with TRBD1. With 6 bases clipped from V and 18 bases from J, the junction kept 10 bases outside the gene matches. The CDR3 consists of 12 residues. DNA for the CDR3: TGTGCCAGCAGCAGGCCGGGACAGGATAAGACTTTC. It specifies CASSRPGQDKTF.

This chain joins TRBV20-1 and TRBJ1-5; D gene unclear. The CDR3 spans 18 residues. CDR1 and CDR2 from the germline V gene are DFQATT and SNEGSKA (reference sequence). V shed 2 bases and J shed 0 bases, with 20 bases lying between them. The CDR3 DNA reads TGCAGTGCTAGACTTCCTAGGCCAGATGACGGTAGCAATCAGCCCCAGCATTTT. Residues: CSARLPRPDDGSNQPQHF.